A single sample is the source of the 26 T cell receptor beta chains below, sequenced in a study of cytomegalovirus exposure and HLA in healthy donors. With 60 Vbeta and 13 Jbeta primers, the PCR was carried out. The method was immunoSEQ multiplex PCR; TCRdb's version includes in-frame clones alone and lacks a portion of them. This sample carries approximately 180,000 clones, roughly 70% of them seen once, and the ten largest clones take around 3%. Sequenced sample: PBMCs. The receptors were sampled from a male donor in good health and CMV-seronegative.

The CDR3 is CAWSLHPTGTGLYGQYF. Here the CDR3 DNA reads TGTGCCTGGAGTCTCCACCCAACCGGGACAGGCCTCTATGGGCAGTACTTC. This chain uses TRBV30 with TRBJ2-7; 8 nucleotides agree with TRBD1. CDR3 length: 17 amino acids. Trimming took 2 bases from V and 9 from J; bases not matched to a gene: 21. Germline CDR1 reads GTSNPN; CDR2 reads SVGIG (reference sequence).

The chain uses TRBV19 and TRBJ1-5; D perhaps matches TRBD1 (6 bases). Germline CDR1 and CDR2: LNHDA and SQIVND (reference sequence). The CDR3 runs to 15 residues. Deletions cut 2 bases from V and 5 bases from J, with 13 bases between. CDR3 bases: TGTGCCAGTAGTATACTCGGCAGGGGACATCAGCCCCAGCATTTT. Its translation is CASSILGRGHQPQHF. Filled out from reference TRBV19 and TRBJ1-5, the complete variable domain reads DGGITQSPKYLFRKEGQNVTLSCEQNLNHDAMYWYRQDPGQGLRLIYYSQIVNDFQKGDIAEGYSVSREKKESFPLTVTSAQKNPTAFYLCASSILGRGHQPQHFGDGTRLSIL.

This chain links TRBV5-1 with TRBJ1-1, with a tentative D call TRBD1 (5 bases). The germline V gene has CDR1 SGHRS and CDR2 YFSETQ. Deletions cut 1 base from V and 5 bases from J, with 15 bases between. The CDR3 spans 15 residues. For the CDR3, the DNA is TGCGCCAGCAGCTTGACGGGGGTATATCAGACTGAAGCTTTCTTT. Amino acid sequence: CASSLTGVYQTEAFF.

A few counts support this clone. This chain connects TRBV6-6 to TRBJ1-5; D is perhaps TRBD1 (5 bases). The CDR3 spans 15 residues. Germline V lookup: CDR1 MNHNY, CDR2 SVGAGI (reference sequence). V lost 2 bases and J lost 7, with 15 bases in between. CDR3 DNA: TGTGCCAGCAGTTACGTTACAGGAGCGGGGCAGCCCCAGCATTTT. Protein product: CASSYVTGAGQPQHF.

This clone was found a few times. The chain uses TRBV4-1 and TRBJ2-3; D perhaps matches TRBD2 (5 bases). Per the germline V gene, CDR1 is MGHRA and CDR2 is YSYEKL. The germline V and J ends were trimmed by 0 bases and 0 bases, with 10 bases remaining between them. The CDR3 contains 16 residues. CDR3 nucleotide sequence: TGCGCCAGCAGCCAAGATATAACGGGAAGCACAGATACGCAGTATTTT. Residues: CASSQDITGSTDTQYF.

The chain employs TRBV9 and TRBJ2-1; 8 bases map to TRBD2. This CDR3 spans 16 amino acids. V dropped 0 bases and J dropped 4; count of bases not matched to a gene: 6. The V gene's germline CDR1 is SGDLS and CDR2 YYNGEE. CDR3 sequence (DNA): TGTGCCAGCAGCGTAGGAGCGGGAGTGGGGTACAATGAGCAGTTCTTC. It translates to CASSVGAGVGYNEQFF.

The chain uses TRBV30 and TRBJ1-2; TRBD1 matches at 9 bases. V trimming: 2 bases; J trimming: 6 bases; junction bases outside the gene matches: 7. CDR1 is GTSNPN and CDR2 is SVGIG in the germline V gene (reference sequence). CDR3 length: 14 residues. The CDR3 region is CAWSTGTGLDGYTF. The CDR3 coding sequence is TGTGCCTGGAGTACCGGGACAGGGTTAGATGGCTACACCTTC.

This chain uses TRBV12-5 with TRBJ1-5, with D possibly TRBD1 on 5 matching bases. The CDR3 spans 14 residues. V shed 6 bases and J shed 2 bases, with 11 bases lying between them. CDR1 and CDR2 (germline): LGHNT, FRNRAP. The CDR3 sequence: CASGLGGGNQPQHF. CDR3 bases: TGTGCTAGTGGCCTGGGGGGTGGCAATCAGCCCCAGCATTTT.

In this sample, this clone turned up a few times. This rearrangement joins TRBV25-1 to TRBJ1-3; D possibly corresponds to TRBD1 (6 bases). Germline CDR1 reads MGHDK; CDR2 reads SYGVNS. Trimming cost V 7 bases and J 0 bases, with 10 bases left between them. The CDR3 consists of 14 residues. CDR3 coding DNA: TGTGCCAGCATTGCGGACAGCTCTGGAAACACCATATATTTT. Translation: CASIADSSGNTIYF.

CDR3 protein: CASSEWGGAGEQFF. The CDR3 DNA sequence: TGTGCCAGCAGTGAGTGGGGGGGGGCGGGAGAGCAGTTCTTC. This chain links TRBV6-1 with TRBJ2-1, with D tentatively TRBD2 (7 bases). Germline V gene sequence: CDR1 MNHNS, CDR2 SASEGT. CDR3 length equals 14 residues. V was clipped by 3 bases and J by 10 bases, with 16 bases between them.

The chain is built from TRBV25-1 and TRBJ1-4; 12 bases align to TRBD1. This CDR3 comprises 16 residues. The junction had 12 bases not matched to a gene; V was cut back by 8 bases and J by 8 bases. Germline V gene sequence: CDR1 MGHDK, CDR2 SYGVNS. CDR3 residues: CASSRDRGPFAEKLFF. DNA for the CDR3: TGTGCCAGCTCCCGGGACAGGGGGCCTTTTGCGGAAAAACTGTTTTTT.

The V and J genes are TRBV30 and TRBJ2-7, with 7 bases matching TRBD2. This CDR3 has 14 residues. Germline V gene data show CDR1 as GTSNPN and CDR2 as SVGIG (reference sequence). Trimming cost V 1 base and J 0 bases; bases outside gene matches: 3. Here the CDR3 DNA reads TGTGCCTGGAGTGGGGGGGGAACCTCCTACGAGCAGTACTTC. Its protein product is CAWSGGGTSYEQYF.

The V and J genes are TRBV5-8 and TRBJ2-7; no definite D call. The V end lost 3 bases, the J end lost 4 bases, and 5 bases lay between the germline ends. From germline, CDR1 is SGHTS and CDR2 YDEGEE. The CDR3 loop spans 11 amino acids. CDR3 amino acids: CASSSSYEQYF. For the CDR3, the DNA is TGTGCCAGCAGCTCGTCTTACGAGCAGTACTTC.

This chain uses TRBV9 with TRBJ2-1; D possibly corresponds to TRBD2 (6 bases). V was cut by 0 bases and J by 4 bases, with 14 bases left in between. Germline CDR1 reads SGDLS; CDR2 reads YYNGEE. The length of the CDR3 is 16 residues. This chain's CDR3 is CASSVAGRLVYNEQFF. CDR3 DNA: TGTGCCAGCAGCGTAGCTGGGAGACTAGTGTACAATGAGCAGTTCTTC.

This clone has more than one count but fewer than ten. CDR3 nucleotides: TGTGCCTGGACCGACAATCGACAGGGGGCGGCTACTGAAGCTTTCTTT. Translated, it gives CAWTDNRQGAATEAFF. The chain recombines TRBV30 with TRBJ1-1; 10 bases line up with TRBD1. With 4 bases clipped from V and 5 bases from J, the junction kept 13 bases outside the gene matches. In germline, CDR1 is GTSNPN, CDR2 SVGIG (reference sequence). The CDR3 covers 16 residues. Variable domain in full (rest from reference TRBV30 and TRBJ1-1): SQTIHQWPATLVQPVGSPLSLECTVEGTSNPNLYWYRQAAGRGLQLLFYSVGIGQISSEVPQNLSASRPQDRQFILSSKKLLLSDSGFYLCAWTDNRQGAATEAFFGQGTRLTVV.

This clone was seen a few times. V and J are TRBV19 and TRBJ2-3, with 7 bases aligning to TRBD2. V lost 1 base and J lost 6; bases outside the gene matches: 7. There are 15 residues in the CDR3. CDR1 is LNHDA and CDR2 is SQIVND in the germline V gene (reference sequence). CDR3 residues: CASSIGGRAGDTQYF. The CDR3 region has the DNA TGTGCCAGTAGTATAGGGGGGAGGGCCGGTGATACGCAGTATTTT.

The sample holds a few counts of this clone. This sequence joins TRBV6-5 and TRBJ2-7, with D perhaps matching TRBD2 (6 bases). The CDR3 contains 13 residues. Trimming took 5 bases from V and 10 from J, leaving 18 bases between them. Germline V lookup: CDR1 MNHEY, CDR2 SVGAGI. In DNA form, the CDR3 reads TGTGCCAGCAGTCAAAACACCGGGACTGATCAGTACTTC. This codes for CASSQNTGTDQYF.

As to this clone: Within the sample, other DNA sequences also encode this same CDR3. This chain links TRBV9 with TRBJ2-7; a possible D gene is TRBD1 (6 bases). The V and J ends lost 0 bases and 6 bases respectively, with 13 bases between them. This CDR3 has 14 residues. Germline CDR1 and CDR2: SGDLS and YYNGEE. The CDR3 sequence is CASSVEQGLSEQYF. CDR3 in DNA: TGTGCCAGCAGCGTAGAGCAGGGGTTGAGCGAGCAGTACTTC.

There are a few counts of this clone. The chain employs TRBV28 and TRBJ2-4; 9 nucleotides match TRBD1. CDR3 length: 17 amino acids. Trimming cost V 8 bases and J 1 base; bases outside gene matches: 12. The germline V gene encodes CDR1 MDHEN and CDR2 SYDVKM. The CDR3 is CASVKSGQGKAKNIQYF. The CDR3, as DNA: TGTGCCAGCGTAAAATCGGGACAGGGAAAGGCCAAAAACATTCAGTACTTC.

The V and J genes are TRBV27 and TRBJ2-1, with D maybe TRBD2 (5 bases). The germline V gene has CDR1 MNHEY and CDR2 SMNVEV (reference sequence). V lost 2 bases to trimming and J lost 0 bases, with 17 bases between them. The CDR3 covers 18 residues. The CDR3 DNA sequence: TGTGCCAGCAGTTTAGACTACCGAACTGGGAGCTCCTACAATGAGCAGTTCTTC. The encoded protein is CASSLDYRTGSSYNEQFF.

The chain uses TRBV2 and TRBJ2-7; 12 bases are shared with TRBD2. Germline-derived CDR1 and CDR2 are SNHLY and FYNNEI. J gave up 0 bases and V 6 bases, and 15 bases lay outside the gene matches. The CDR3 has 19 amino acids. The CDR3 here is CASSGPSGRAGLRSYEQYF. The CDR3 region has the DNA TGTGCCAGCAGCGGCCCTAGCGGGAGGGCCGGTCTGCGCTCCTACGAGCAGTACTTC.

The chain is built from TRBV4-1 and TRBJ1-2; D gene ambiguous. CDR1 is MGHRA and CDR2 is YSYEKL in the germline V gene. Trimming stripped 2 bases from V and 1 base from J, with 2 bases between. CDR3 length: 12 residues. In DNA, the CDR3 is TGCGCCAGCAGCCAATATAACTATGGCTACACCTTC. It encodes CASSQYNYGYTF.

This sequence joins TRBV6-1 and TRBJ2-7, with a weak D call TRBD1 (5 bases). This CDR3 has 15 amino acids. The V end lost 1 base, the J end lost 2 bases, and 12 bases lay between the germline ends. Germline CDR1 is MNHNS and CDR2 is SASEGT. The CDR3: CASSEGGHKTYEQYF. In DNA form, the CDR3 reads TGTGCCAGCAGTGAAGGTGGACATAAAACCTACGAGCAGTACTTC.

This chain uses TRBV9 with TRBJ2-1, with 11 bases identical to TRBD1. Germline loops: CDR1 SGDLS, CDR2 YYNGEE. CDR3 length equals 17 residues. V lost 4 bases and J lost 4; bases outside the gene matches: 10. The chain's CDR3 is CASSPNTGTGGYNEQFF. The CDR3, as DNA: TGTGCCAGCAGCCCTAATACCGGGACAGGGGGGTACAATGAGCAGTTCTTC. Variable domain in full (rest from reference TRBV9 and TRBJ2-1): DSGVTQTPKHLITATGQRVTLRCSPRSGDLSVYWYQQSLDQGLQFLIQYYNGEERAKGNILERFSAQQFPDLHSELNLSSLELGDSALYFCASSPNTGTGGYNEQFFGPGTRLTVL.

The V call is TRBV28, the J call TRBJ1-1, with D unresolved. This CDR3 region has 15 residues. Trimming pared 5 bases from V and 4 bases from J, leaving 17 bases between. Germline values: CDR1 MDHEN, CDR2 SYDVKM. CDR3 coding DNA: TGTGCCAGCAGTCCGCCGTGGACGGGATTCACTGAAGCTTTCTTT. Protein: CASSPPWTGFTEAFF.

The chain's CDR3 is CASSPDREVSGYTF. The DNA for the CDR3 is TGTGCCAGCTCACCGGACAGGGAAGTAAGCGGCTACACCTTC. The chain uses TRBV18 and TRBJ1-2; TRBD1 matches at 8 bases. Germline V gene lookup returns CDR1 KGHSH and CDR2 LQKENI. The CDR3 loop spans 14 amino acids. V lost 3 bases, J lost 8 bases, and 8 bases stayed unmatched.